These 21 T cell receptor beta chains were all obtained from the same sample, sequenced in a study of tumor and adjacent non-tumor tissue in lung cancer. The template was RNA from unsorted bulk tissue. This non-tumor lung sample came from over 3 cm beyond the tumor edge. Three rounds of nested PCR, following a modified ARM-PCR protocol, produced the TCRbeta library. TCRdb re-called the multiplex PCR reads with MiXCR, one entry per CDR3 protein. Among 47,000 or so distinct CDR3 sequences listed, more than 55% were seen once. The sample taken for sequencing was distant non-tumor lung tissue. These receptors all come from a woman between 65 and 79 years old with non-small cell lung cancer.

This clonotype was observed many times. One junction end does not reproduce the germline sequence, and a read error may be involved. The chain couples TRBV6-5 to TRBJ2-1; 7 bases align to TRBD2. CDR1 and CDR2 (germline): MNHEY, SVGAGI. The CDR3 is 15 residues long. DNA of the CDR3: TGTGCCAGCAGCTACAGCGGGACTTCCTACAGTGAGCAGTTCTTC. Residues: CASSYSGTSYSEQFF.

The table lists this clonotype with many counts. CDR3 nucleotides: TGTGCCTGGACCTTGGGACAGGGCATAGGCTATGGCTACACCTTC. Residues: CAWTLGQGIGYGYTF. The chain carries TRBV30 and TRBJ1-2; 9 bases are a match to TRBD1. Looked up from germline, CDR1 is GTSNPN and CDR2 is SVGIG (reference sequence). CDR3 length equals 15 residues. V lost 4 bases, J lost 4 bases, and 10 bases stayed unmatched. Full variable domain (remainder filled in from reference TRBV30 and TRBJ1-2): SQTIHQWPATLVQPVGSPLSLECTVEGTSNPNLYWYRQAAGRGLQLLFYSVGIGQISSEVPQNLSASRPQDRQFILSSKKLLLSDSGFYLCAWTLGQGIGYGYTFGSGTRLTVV.

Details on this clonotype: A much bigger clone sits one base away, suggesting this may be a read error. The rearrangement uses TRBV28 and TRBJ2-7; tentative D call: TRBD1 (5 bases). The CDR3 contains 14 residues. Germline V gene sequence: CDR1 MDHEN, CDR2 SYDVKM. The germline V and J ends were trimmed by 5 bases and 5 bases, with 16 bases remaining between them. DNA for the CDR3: TGTGCCAGCAGTCGCTGGGGCAGGGTTGACGAGCAGTACTTC. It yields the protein CASSRWGRVDEQYF.

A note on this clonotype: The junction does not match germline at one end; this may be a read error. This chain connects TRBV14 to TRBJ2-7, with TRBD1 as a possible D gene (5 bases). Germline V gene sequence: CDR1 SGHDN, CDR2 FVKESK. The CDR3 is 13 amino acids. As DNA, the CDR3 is TGTGTCAGCAGCCTCGTCCAGGGCTTCGGGCAGTACTTC. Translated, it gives CVSSLVQGFGQYF.

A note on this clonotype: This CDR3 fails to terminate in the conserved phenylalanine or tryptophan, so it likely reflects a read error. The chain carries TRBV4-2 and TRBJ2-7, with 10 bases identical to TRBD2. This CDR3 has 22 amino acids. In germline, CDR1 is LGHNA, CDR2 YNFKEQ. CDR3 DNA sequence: TGCGCCAGCAGCCAAGCTTTCATCAGATTACTAGCGGGATTACCGAGCTCCTACGAGCAGTACTTG. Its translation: CASSQAFIRLLAGLPSSYEQYL.

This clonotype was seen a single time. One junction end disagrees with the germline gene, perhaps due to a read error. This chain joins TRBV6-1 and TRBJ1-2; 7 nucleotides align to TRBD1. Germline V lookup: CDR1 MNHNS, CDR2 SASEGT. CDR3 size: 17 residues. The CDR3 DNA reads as TGTGCCAGCAATGAATCGCACCGGACATCGCAAAAAGGGGGCTGCACCTTC. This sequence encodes CASNESHRTSQKGGCTF.

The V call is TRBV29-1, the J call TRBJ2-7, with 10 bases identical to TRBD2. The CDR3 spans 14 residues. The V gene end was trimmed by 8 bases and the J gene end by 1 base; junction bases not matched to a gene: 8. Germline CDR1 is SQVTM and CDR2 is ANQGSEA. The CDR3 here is CSLRLAGASYEQYF. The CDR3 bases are TGCAGCCTTCGTCTAGCGGGAGCGTCCTACGAGCAGTACTTC.

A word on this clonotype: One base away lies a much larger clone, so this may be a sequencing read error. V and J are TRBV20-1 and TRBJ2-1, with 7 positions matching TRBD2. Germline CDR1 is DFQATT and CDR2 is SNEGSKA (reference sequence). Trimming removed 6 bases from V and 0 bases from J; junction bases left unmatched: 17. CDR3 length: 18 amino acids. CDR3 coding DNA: TGCAGTGCCAGGCCACCGTTGGGAGGGCGGAGCTCCTACAATGAGCAGTTCTTC. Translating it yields CSARPPLGGRSSYNEQFF.

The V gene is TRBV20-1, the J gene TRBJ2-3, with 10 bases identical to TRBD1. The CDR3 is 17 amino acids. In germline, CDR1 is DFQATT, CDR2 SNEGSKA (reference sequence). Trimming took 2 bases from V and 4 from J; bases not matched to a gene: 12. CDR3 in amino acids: CSARITTGTGDPDTQYF. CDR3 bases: TGCAGTGCTAGAATAACAACCGGGACAGGGGATCCAGATACGCAGTATTTT.

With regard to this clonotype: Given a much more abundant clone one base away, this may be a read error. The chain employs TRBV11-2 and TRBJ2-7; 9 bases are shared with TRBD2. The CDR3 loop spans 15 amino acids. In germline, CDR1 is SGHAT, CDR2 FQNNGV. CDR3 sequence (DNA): TGTGCCAACAGCTTAGAGACTAGCGGTCCCTACGAGCAGTACTTC. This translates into CANSLETSGPYEQYF.

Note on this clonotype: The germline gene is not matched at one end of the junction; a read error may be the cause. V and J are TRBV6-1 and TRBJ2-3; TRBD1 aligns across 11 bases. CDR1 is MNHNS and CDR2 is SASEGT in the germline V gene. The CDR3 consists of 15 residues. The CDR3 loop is CASRDNRDRGVTHYF. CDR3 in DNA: TGTGCCAGCAGGGACAACCGGGACAGGGGGGTTACGCATTATTTT.

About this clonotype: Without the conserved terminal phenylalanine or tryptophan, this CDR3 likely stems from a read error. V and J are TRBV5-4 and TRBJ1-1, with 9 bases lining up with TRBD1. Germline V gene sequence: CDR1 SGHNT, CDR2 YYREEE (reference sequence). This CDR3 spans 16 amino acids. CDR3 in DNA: TGTGTCAGCAGCCGTATTCCGGGACAGGGAGTTACTGAAGCTTTCCGT. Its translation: CVSSRIPGQGVTEAFR.

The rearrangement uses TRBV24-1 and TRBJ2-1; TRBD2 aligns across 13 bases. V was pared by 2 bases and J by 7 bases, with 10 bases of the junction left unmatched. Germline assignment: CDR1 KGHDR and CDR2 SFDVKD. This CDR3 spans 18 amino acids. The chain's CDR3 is CATSDSPALAGGRNEQFF. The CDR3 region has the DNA TGTGCCACCAGTGATTCCCCCGCACTAGCGGGAGGGAGGAATGAGCAGTTCTTC.

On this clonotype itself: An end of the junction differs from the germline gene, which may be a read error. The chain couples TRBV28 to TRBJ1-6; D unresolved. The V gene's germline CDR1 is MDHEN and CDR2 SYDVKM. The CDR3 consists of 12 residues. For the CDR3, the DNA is TGTGCCAGCAGTTTTTTGGGTTCACCCCTCCAATTT. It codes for CASSFLGSPLQF.

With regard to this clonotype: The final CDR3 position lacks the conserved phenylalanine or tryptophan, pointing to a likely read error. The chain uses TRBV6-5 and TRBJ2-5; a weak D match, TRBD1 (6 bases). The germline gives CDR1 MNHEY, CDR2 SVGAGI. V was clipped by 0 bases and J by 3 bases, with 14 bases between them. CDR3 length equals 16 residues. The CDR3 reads CASSYSVGEGEETQYL. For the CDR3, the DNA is TGTGCCAGCAGTTACTCGGTTGGTGAGGGGGAAGAGACCCAGTACTTA.

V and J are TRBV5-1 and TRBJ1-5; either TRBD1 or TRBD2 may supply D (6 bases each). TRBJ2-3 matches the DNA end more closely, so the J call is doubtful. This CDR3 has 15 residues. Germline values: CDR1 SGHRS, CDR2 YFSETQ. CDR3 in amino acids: CASSLELKGGQPQYF. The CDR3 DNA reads TGCGCCAGCAGCTTGGAACTCAAGGGGGGTCAGCCCCAGTATTTT.

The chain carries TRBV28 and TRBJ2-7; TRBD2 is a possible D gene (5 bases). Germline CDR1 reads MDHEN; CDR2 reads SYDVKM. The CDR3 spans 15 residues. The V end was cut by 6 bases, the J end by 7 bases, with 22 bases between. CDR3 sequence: CASSSVGIQTGEQYF. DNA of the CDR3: TGTGCCAGCAGCAGCGTGGGGATACAGACGGGGGAGCAGTACTTC.

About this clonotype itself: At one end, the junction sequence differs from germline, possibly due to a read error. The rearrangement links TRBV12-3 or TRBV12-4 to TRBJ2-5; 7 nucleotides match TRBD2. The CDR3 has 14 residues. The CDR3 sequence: CVSSRLMAGETQYF. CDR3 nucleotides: TGTGTCAGCAGCCGCTTAATGGCGGGAGAGACCCAGTATTTC.

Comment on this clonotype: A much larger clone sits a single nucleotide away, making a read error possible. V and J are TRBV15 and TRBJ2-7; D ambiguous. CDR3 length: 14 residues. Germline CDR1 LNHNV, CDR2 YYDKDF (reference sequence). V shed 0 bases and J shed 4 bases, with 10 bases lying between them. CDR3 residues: CATSRDPSGYEQYF. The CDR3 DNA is TGTGCCACCAGCAGAGATCCGTCTGGATACGAGCAGTACTTC.

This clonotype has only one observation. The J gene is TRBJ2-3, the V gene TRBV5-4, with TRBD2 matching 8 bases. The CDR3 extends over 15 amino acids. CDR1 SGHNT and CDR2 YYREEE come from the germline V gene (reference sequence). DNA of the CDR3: TGTCGCAGCAGCCGGGGGGGAATAGCGACAAATACGCAGTATTTT. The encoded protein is CRSSRGGIATNTQYF.

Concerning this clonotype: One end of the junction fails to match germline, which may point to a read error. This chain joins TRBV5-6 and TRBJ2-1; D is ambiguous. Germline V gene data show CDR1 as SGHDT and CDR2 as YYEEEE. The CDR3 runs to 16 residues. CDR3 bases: TGTGCCAGCAGCTTGGGACCCCAGGAAGATGATGATGAGCACTTCTTC. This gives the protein CASSLGPQEDDDEHFF.